The present entry profiles one T cell receptor beta chain with its context. Its antigen is unidentified. The entry originates in a study of T cell responses to AZD1222 COVID-19 vaccine. Study background: Second-dose groups at about 4 or about 12 weeks were pooled.

Study-level results: In a largely white British group with more females than males, clonal diversity was possibly underestimated.

CDR3 length: 15 amino acids. V was pared by 2 bases and J by 7 bases, with 14 bases between. Germline-derived CDR1 and CDR2 are LGHDT and YNNKEL (reference sequence). TCRdb keeps only in-frame clones here, not all; method: immunoSEQ multiplex PCR. The sample has more than 100,000 clones; 85% to 90% are singletons. The specimen was peripheral blood, collected on day 0 of AZD1222 vaccination. The chain employs TRBV3-1 (or the pseudogene TRBV3-2) and TRBJ2-2, with D perhaps matching TRBD1 or TRBD2 (5 bases each). This TCR came from an adult in good health. The CDR3 bases are TGTGCCAGCAGCCAACACGGGACGCAAGGCGGGGAGCTGTTTTTT. It codes for CASSQHGTQGGELFF.